The sequence of this T cell receptor beta chain was determined in a study of beta chain features in type 1 diabetes. Study-level background: Examined across all samples were some 110 million sorted cells. Findings and limits, study-wide: Cells that show high TCR expression could be over-represented by cDNA sequencing. Significant though moderate, a shortening of TCRB CDR3s appeared in all four CD4+ subsets of Type 1 diabetes patients.

Reverse transcription of all isolated RNA meant that expressed TCRB transcripts were sequenced. Some clones are missing from TCRdb's copy, which holds only in-frame ones; the method was immunoSEQ multiplex PCR. The sample has about 320,000 clones, 14% seen once. V lost 7 bases to trimming and J lost 4 bases, with 7 bases between them. CDR3 length: 11 amino acids. Germline-derived CDR1 and CDR2 are MNHNS and SASEGT. This clone has more than one count but fewer than ten. Its antigen is still unknown. Sequenced: central memory CD4+ T cells from blood. The sequence derives from a man in his thirties or forties in good health. This chain links TRBV6-1 with TRBJ1-1; D is undetermined. The CDR3 nucleotides are TGTGCCAGCACCCCGGGCACTGAAGCTTTCTTT. This sequence encodes CASTPGTEAFF.